This T cell receptor (beta chain) was sequenced for a study of blood T cell repertoires in COVID-19. Germline values: CDR1 GTSNPN, CDR2 SVGIG (reference sequence). CDR3 size: 12 residues. The ends were cut back, 2 bases at V and 4 bases at J, with 9 bases in the middle. Repertoires were generated with immunoSEQ multiplex PCR, while TCRdb's copy carries only in-frame clones and drops some. The top ten hold under 11% of the sample, which has some 200,000 clones, roughly 80% seen once. V is TRBV30 and J is TRBJ2-7, with a possible D match to TRBD2 (5 bases). The sequenced material came from peripheral blood. The source is a woman of 80 years or more with acute or convalescent COVID-19. The CDR3 loop reads CAWSRGDYEQYF. The DNA of the CDR3 is TGTGCCTGGAGTCGGGGAGATTACGAGCAGTACTTC.